There are a few counts of the clone carrying this T cell receptor beta chain. A read error may produce the germline difference seen at one junction end. The data were taken from a study of T cells in Graves' hyperthyroidism and ophthalmopathy. The CDR3 regions of TCR beta were amplified from RNA transcripts. TCR CDR3 underwent first-round RT-PCR with the HTBI primer set. TCRdb re-called the multiplex PCR reads with MiXCR, one entry per CDR3 protein. Of roughly 840,000 distinct CDR3 sequences in the sample, 35% to 40% are singletons; the top ten hold over 8%. The length of the CDR3 is 16 residues. CDR1 SGHTA and CDR2 FQGTGA come from the germline V gene. The hyperthyroidism patients had all been newly diagnosed, and their disease duration was under 2 months. Their ages ranged from 18 to 65 years. Uncontrolled infection, other autoimmune disease, pregnancy and lactation each barred patients from inclusion.

The rearrangement joins TRBV7-3 to TRBJ2-5, with D possibly matching TRBD2 (7 bases). The sequence derives from a man aged 18 to 29 with Graves' hyperthyroidism. Sequenced: blood. The CDR3 bases are TGCGCCAGCAGCCACCCAAGATTGGGGGGGCCGGAGACCCAGTACTTC. Amino acid sequence: CASSHPRLGGPETQYF.